Listed below are T cell receptor beta chains from one sample, sequenced in a study of CD8 T cells in ankylosing spondylitis. Each CDR3 protein is one row after TCRdb ran MiXCR on the 5' RACE reads. Of fewer than 400,000 distinct CDR3 sequences listed, around 15% are singletons. The sequenced sample was blood, either unsorted or a sorted T cell fraction (not recorded which). These receptors were collected from a male donor with ankylosing spondylitis or in good health (not recorded which). Both conserved end residues are part of each CDR3. D genes are given only for firm matches. Rows give clone size only sometimes, using once, few, many, or a class for an expanded clone.

TRBJ2-2 | TRBD2 | TRBV20-1 | NA | 15 | TGCAGTGCTTCCCCCTGGGGGGGGAACACCGGGGAGCTGTTTTTT | CSASPWGGNTGELFF
TRBJ2-1 | TRBD1 | TRBV29-1 | NA | 16 | TGCAGCGTTGATAGGGGCGGGGGACAGGGGATCAATGAGCAGTTCTTC | CSVDRGGGQGINEQFF
TRBJ1-4 | NA | TRBV15 | many | 16 | TGTGCCACCAGCAGAGATAGAAAAGTATTTAATGAAAAACTGTTTTTT | CATSRDRKVFNEKLFF
TRBJ1-2 | NA | TRBV11-2 | few | 15 | TGTGCCAGCAGCTTAGAGTGGGGGATCGACTATGGCTACACCTTC | CASSLEWGIDYGYTF
TRBJ2-7 | NA | TRBV9 | NA | 16 | TGTGCCAGCAGCCCCTGGTTCGGGACAAACACCTACGAGCAGTACTTC | CASSPWFGTNTYEQYF
TRBJ2-1 | NA | TRBV29-1 | NA | 15 | TGCAGCGTTGTCAGGGGAGCGAGCTCCTACAATGAGCAGTTCTTC | CSVVRGASSYNEQFF
TRBJ1-1 | NA | TRBV15 | NA | 14 | TGTGCCACCACCCGAGGAGGGATGAACACTGAAGCTTTCTTT | CATTRGGMNTEAFF
TRBJ1-6 | NA | TRBV12-3/TRBV12-4 | many | 13 | TGTGCCAGCAGTTTACTATGGAATTCACCCCTCCACTTT | CASSLLWNSPLHF
TRBJ2-3 | TRBD2 | TRBV29-1 | NA | 15 | TGCAGCGTTGAAGATGGGACTAGCGGGGTGCCTGCGCAGTATTTT | CSVEDGTSGVPAQYF
TRBJ1-6 | TRBD1 | TRBV7-8 | many | 17 | TGTGCCAGCAGCCAAATGGACAGGGGTTCCTATAATTCACCCCTCCACTTT | CASSQMDRGSYNSPLHF
TRBJ2-1 | TRBD1 | TRBV9 | few | 14 | TGTGCCAGCAGCGTAGATACAGGGGGCAATGAGCAGTTCTTC | CASSVDTGGNEQFF
TRBJ2-2 | NA | TRBV5-1 | few | 15 | TGCGCCAGCAGTCCAGGAGAAGCGAGGACCGGGGAGCTGTTTTTT | CASSPGEARTGELFF
TRBJ2-7 | NA | TRBV27 | few | 15 | TGTGCCAGCGGTCCCGGCCGCCGGAGCTCCTACGAGCAGTACTTC | CASGPGRRSSYEQYF
TRBJ2-1 | TRBD2 | TRBV3-1 | once | 15 | TGTGCCACCACCCCGGCGGGGGGACTCTACAATGAGCAGTTCTTC | CATTPAGGLYNEQFF
TRBJ2-4 | NA | TRBV7-9 | NA | 15 | TGTGCCAGCAGCCCAGGGACACTAGCCAAAAACATTCAGTACTTC | CASSPGTLAKNIQYF
TRBJ2-1 | TRBD2 | TRBV5-1 | NA | 16 | TGCGCCAGCAGCTTGAGGCTAGCGGGAGCCTCAGGCGAGCAGTTCTTC | CASSLRLAGASGEQFF
TRBJ2-1 | NA | TRBV5-1 | NA | 14 | TGCGCCAGCAGCCGGGACTGGAGAGCTGGTGAGCAGTTCTTC | CASSRDWRAGEQFF
TRBJ2-2 | TRBD1 | TRBV5-1 | NA | 16 | TGCGCCAGCAGCTCTACCCGGGACAGTAACACCGGGGAGCTGTTTTTT | CASSSTRDSNTGELFF
TRBJ2-2 | NA | TRBV3-1 | NA | 14 | TGTGCCAGCAGCCAAGAAATGGGCACCGGGGAGCTGTTTTTT | CASSQEMGTGELFF
TRBJ1-5 | NA | TRBV6-5 | NA | 15 | TGTGCCAGCACTATTCGAGGCCTAACGGGCCAGCCCCAGCATTTT | CASTIRGLTGQPQHF
TRBJ2-7 | TRBD2 | TRBV12-3/TRBV12-4 | NA | 12 | TGTGCCAGCACCGATAGCGGGTACGAGCAGTACTTC | CASTDSGYEQYF
TRBJ2-5 | NA | TRBV27 | few | 13 | TGTGCCAGCAGTTTATCGGCGGTAGAGACCCAGTACTTC | CASSLSAVETQYF